The 28 T cell receptor beta chains reported below all come from one sample, sequenced in a study of T cell repertoires in cytomegalovirus infection. No antigens are known for them. TCRdb redid the calling of the reads with MiXCR, one entry per CDR3 protein. The table lists about 830,000 distinct CDR3 sequences, approximately 29% of them singletons. Sequenced here: cultured CD8+ T cells from PBMCs, sampled from culture after CMV antigen stimulation. All receptors come from a human donor in good health (CMV status not recorded). Some clones in this sample may be carry-over from other donors' samples.

V is TRBV20-1 and J is TRBJ2-5, with 9 bases fitting TRBD2. The CDR3 contains 14 residues. The ends lost 3 bases at V and 4 bases at J; junction bases unmatched: 6. The germline CDR1 and CDR2 sequences are DFQATT and SNEGSKA (reference sequence). The CDR3 region has the DNA TGCAGTGCTAGTCCTAGCGGGATGATAGAGACCCAGTACTTC. Its protein is CSASPSGMIETQYF.

The rearrangement uses TRBV7-4 and TRBJ1-4, with D possibly TRBD1 on 5 matching bases. Trimming removed 2 bases from V and 7 bases from J, with 20 bases in between. CDR1 is SGHVT and CDR2 is SQSDAQ in the germline V gene. The CDR3 spans 17 residues. DNA for the CDR3: TGTGCCAGCAGCTTACCCATCCCGACTGGGGACGGTGAAAAACTGTTTTTT. Residues: CASSLPIPTGDGEKLFF.

This chain connects TRBV19 to TRBJ1-2; D remains ambiguous. Germline assignment: CDR1 LNHDA and CDR2 SQIVND (reference sequence). V was shortened by 7 bases and J by 3 bases, with 12 bases between the two germline ends. The CDR3 length is 13 residues. The CDR3 DNA is TGTGCCAGTAAGGAGGACCTATACTATGGCTACACCTTC. Its protein product is CASKEDLYYGYTF.

This clonotype was counted a few times. This chain joins TRBV18 and TRBJ1-2; perhaps TRBD1 as D (6 bases). V lost 6 bases and J lost 5, with 16 bases in between. The length of the CDR3 is 14 residues. Germline CDR1 is KGHSH and CDR2 is LQKENI. The CDR3 loop is CASSSDRSLYGYTF. CDR3 DNA sequence: TGTGCCAGCTCCTCCGACAGGTCCCTATATGGCTACACCTTC.

This clonotype appeared a single time. The chain couples TRBV24-1 to TRBJ2-3; D might be TRBD1 (5 bases). CDR1 and CDR2 (germline): KGHDR, SFDVKD. Trimming took 7 bases from V and 2 from J, leaving 9 bases between them. CDR3 length equals 13 residues. In nucleotides, the CDR3 is TGTGCCACCAGGGACACCACCACAGATACGCAGTATTTT. Translating gives CATRDTTTDTQYF.

This clonotype was seen ten or more times. The chain carries TRBV6-1 and TRBJ2-1, with 11 bases identical to TRBD2. This CDR3 has 16 amino acids. Germline V CDR1 and CDR2: MNHNS, SASEGT. Trimming removed 5 bases from V and 4 bases from J; junction bases left unmatched: 7. The CDR3 coding sequence is TGTGCCAGCAGTCCAAGACTAGCGGGGCAGTACAATGAGCAGTTCTTC. It specifies CASSPRLAGQYNEQFF.

The chain carries TRBV29-1 and TRBJ2-4, with no clear D. V was pared by 7 bases and J by 4 bases, with 5 bases between. CDR1 SQVTM and CDR2 ANQGSEA come from the germline V gene. This CDR3 spans 10 amino acids. The CDR3 DNA follows: TGCAGCGCGATTAAAAACATTCAGTACTTC. As protein: CSAIKNIQYF.

For this clonotype: This may stem from a read error, because a much larger clone lies one nucleotide away. The chain recombines TRBV7-8 with TRBJ1-1; D not certain. Trimming took 3 bases from V and 1 from J, leaving 9 bases between them. This CDR3 is built from 14 residues. Germline V lookup: CDR1 SGHVS, CDR2 FQNEAQ. CDR3 region: CASSFPKPNTEAFF. The CDR3 DNA sequence: TGTGCCAGCAGCTTCCCCAAACCGAACACTGAAGCTTTCTTT.

J is TRBJ1-1 and V is TRBV9; tentatively, D is TRBD1 (5 bases). The CDR3 has 14 amino acids. The germline V and J ends were trimmed by 3 bases and 2 bases, with 11 bases remaining between them. CDR1 SGDLS and CDR2 YYNGEE come from the germline V gene. CDR3 region: CASSAHRSNTEAFF. The CDR3 nucleotides are TGTGCCAGCAGCGCCCACAGGAGTAACACTGAAGCTTTCTTT.

This clonotype was counted a few times. This chain uses TRBV27 with TRBJ1-1; a possible D gene is TRBD1 (6 bases). The germline V gene encodes CDR1 MNHEY and CDR2 SMNVEV (reference sequence). V lost 2 bases and J 7 bases, leaving 11 bases between the germline ends. The CDR3 consists of 13 residues. The CDR3 nucleotides read TGTGCCAGCAGTTTAACAGGGTCGGATGAAGCTTTCTTT. The encoded protein is CASSLTGSDEAFF.

The chain links TRBV27 to TRBJ2-7; D might be TRBD2 (6 bases). Looked up from germline, CDR1 is MNHEY and CDR2 is SMNVEV (reference sequence). CDR3 size: 14 residues. Between the trimmed V and J ends, which lost 4 bases and 0 bases, there was a span of 10 bases. The CDR3: CASSSRGDSYEQYF. The CDR3 DNA reads as TGTGCCAGCAGTTCTCGCGGGGACTCCTACGAGCAGTACTTC.

V usage is TRBV7-3 and J usage is TRBJ2-2; 8 bases map to TRBD1. Germline CDR1 is SGHTA and CDR2 is FQGTGA. The trim removed 4 bases at V and 5 bases at J, leaving 6 bases unmatched. The CDR3 totals 15 residues. CDR3 DNA: TGTGCCAGCAGCTCCCGGGACAGGTGGACCGGGGAGCTGTTTTTT. Translated: CASSSRDRWTGELFF.

V gene TRBV6-5 combines with J gene TRBJ1-2; D remains ambiguous. In germline, CDR1 is MNHEY, CDR2 SVGAGI. The V end lost 6 bases, the J end lost 4 bases, and 15 bases lay between the germline ends. The CDR3 totals 14 residues. In DNA, the CDR3 is TGTGCCAGCAGGCGGGCAGGACCTTTCTATGGCTACACCTTC. Translating gives CASRRAGPFYGYTF.

This clonotype came up once. The chain carries TRBV2 and TRBJ2-5, with 11 positions matching TRBD2. This CDR3 is built from 16 residues. Germline V gene sequence: CDR1 SNHLY, CDR2 FYNNEI. V lost 6 bases, J lost 5 bases, and 11 bases stayed unmatched. The CDR3 loop reads CASSAPLAGVWETQYF. DNA for the CDR3: TGTGCCAGCAGCGCCCCACTAGCGGGGGTCTGGGAGACCCAGTACTTC.

This chain connects TRBV27 to TRBJ2-2, with D perhaps TRBD1 (5 bases). The CDR3 contains 12 residues. Germline V gene data show CDR1 as MNHEY and CDR2 as SMNVEV (reference sequence). The V gene lost 11 bases and the J gene lost 2 bases, with 9 bases spanning the gap. For the CDR3, the DNA is TGTGCCGTACAGGCCAACACCGGGGAGCTGTTTTTT. The encoded protein is CAVQANTGELFF.

There are a few counts of this clonotype. The V call is TRBV6-6, the J call TRBJ2-3; TRBD1 is a possible D gene (6 bases). The V end was cut by 2 bases, the J end by 6 bases, with 12 bases between. Germline CDR1 and CDR2: MNHNY and SVGAGI (reference sequence). The CDR3 contains 14 residues. The CDR3 bases are TGTGCCAGCAGTTACAGGGGGATGGTTGATACGCAGTATTTT. Amino acids: CASSYRGMVDTQYF.

This clonotype was counted only a few times. This chain uses TRBV7-9 with TRBJ2-5, with a tentative D call TRBD1 (6 bases). Germline-derived CDR1 and CDR2 are SEHNR and FQNEAQ (reference sequence). CDR3 length: 16 amino acids. The V end lost 5 bases, the J end lost 7 bases, and 23 bases lay between the germline ends. The CDR3 sequence is CASSTRTDLLRGTQYF. In DNA, the CDR3 is TGTGCCAGCAGCACTCGGACAGACCTACTTCGTGGGACCCAGTACTTC.

This clonotype appeared a few times. V and J are TRBV12-3 or TRBV12-4 and TRBJ1-2; no clear D gene. Trimming took 0 bases from V and 2 from J, leaving 7 bases between them. The CDR3 loop spans 14 amino acids. The CDR3 DNA is TGTGCCAGCAGTTTAGCAGGCTTCAACTATGGCTACACCTTC. It specifies CASSLAGFNYGYTF.

This clonotype turned up a few times. This chain joins TRBV4-1 and TRBJ1-4; unclear D gene. CDR1 is MGHRA and CDR2 is YSYEKL in the germline V gene. Trimming removed 3 bases from V and 0 bases from J, with 8 bases in between. The CDR3 length is 15 residues. CDR3 nucleotides: TGCGCCAGCAGCCAGTACCGCGCAACTAATGAAAAACTGTTTTTT. Encoded protein: CASSQYRATNEKLFF.

This clonotype was counted only a few times. The chain is built from TRBV13 and TRBJ1-2, with D maybe TRBD1 (6 bases). V was clipped by 0 bases and J by 8 bases, with 16 bases between them. The CDR3 length is 15 residues. Germline CDR1 is PRHDT and CDR2 is FYEKMQ (reference sequence). The CDR3 sequence: CASSLGLGGALGYTF. The DNA for the CDR3 is TGTGCCAGCAGCTTAGGCCTGGGGGGGGCGCTGGGCTACACCTTC.

The chain uses TRBV27 and TRBJ1-2, with 8 positions matching TRBD1. The V segment lost 5 bases and the J segment 2 bases; nucleotides outside the gene matches: 4. CDR1 MNHEY and CDR2 SMNVEV come from the germline V gene (reference sequence). CDR3 length: 14 amino acids. The CDR3 is CASSRRTGNYGYTF. The CDR3 coding sequence is TGTGCCAGCAGTCGCCGGACAGGGAACTATGGCTACACCTTC.

The chain links TRBV7-9 to TRBJ2-3; 7 bases fit TRBD1. J lost 5 bases, V lost 6 bases, and 8 bases had no gene match. Germline V lookup: CDR1 SEHNR, CDR2 FQNEAQ (reference sequence). The CDR3 is made up of 14 amino acids. The CDR3 reads CASSEPGGRDTQYF. The CDR3 bases are TGTGCCAGCAGTGAACCAGGGGGAAGAGATACGCAGTATTTT.

The V call is TRBV4-1, the J call TRBJ1-1; possibly TRBD1 for D (5 bases). The CDR3 loop spans 14 amino acids. Trimming took off 2 bases at V and 2 bases at J, with 9 bases between the two ends. Germline values: CDR1 MGHRA, CDR2 YSYEKL. The DNA for the CDR3 is TGCGCCAGCAGCCAACTCACAGGAAACACTGAAGCTTTCTTT. It codes for CASSQLTGNTEAFF.

V gene TRBV27 combines with J gene TRBJ2-1; TRBD2 is a possible D gene (6 bases). The CDR3 consists of 14 residues. Germline V gives CDR1 MNHEY, CDR2 SMNVEV (reference sequence). Trimming took 5 bases from V and 4 from J, leaving 12 bases between them. The CDR3 DNA is TGTGCCAGCAGTCCCCGGGCGGGATACAATGAGCAGTTCTTC. As protein: CASSPRAGYNEQFF.

V and J are TRBV5-6 and TRBJ2-7; 12 nucleotides agree with TRBD1. Germline CDR1 SGHDT, CDR2 YYEEEE. The CDR3 contains 14 residues. Trimming took 4 bases from V and 6 from J; bases not matched to a gene: 5. The CDR3 sequence: CASSGGTGGSEQYV. In nucleotides, the CDR3 is TGTGCCAGCAGCGGGGGGACAGGGGGCAGCGAGCAGTACGTC.

This clonotype was recorded a few times. The DNA of the CDR3 is TGTGCCATCAGTGAGACTATAGCGGGGGGCACAGATACGCAGTATTTT. It encodes CAISETIAGGTDTQYF. The chain carries TRBV10-3 and TRBJ2-3; TRBD2 agrees at 9 bases. Germline V CDR1 and CDR2: ENHRY, SYGVKD. Trimming cost V 2 bases and J 1 base; bases outside gene matches: 4. The CDR3 is made up of 16 amino acids.

This clonotype was detected ten times or more. The chain couples TRBV7-2 to TRBJ2-1; D is possibly TRBD1 (6 bases). V shed 2 bases and J shed 8 bases, with 19 bases lying between them. The CDR3 totals 16 residues. Germline assignment: CDR1 SGHTA and CDR2 FQGNSA. CDR3 nucleotide sequence: TGTGCCAGCAGCTTAATCACAGGGTACTTTGGCGATGAGCAGTTCTTC. Translating gives CASSLITGYFGDEQFF.

The genes are TRBV5-3 and TRBJ2-3; 7 positions match TRBD2. TRBV5-3 is an open reading frame, and its role is uncertain. The CDR3 extends over 14 amino acids. V gave up 9 bases and J gave up 3 bases; unmatched junction bases: 10. This chain's CDR3 is CATTGEGGTDTQYF. CDR3 coding DNA: TGTGCCACCACCGGGGAGGGAGGAACAGATACGCAGTATTTT.